The 21 T cell receptor beta chains below come from one sample, sequenced in a study of identical twins. TCRdb ran MiXCR on the 5' RACE reads and lists one entry per CDR3 protein. The table lists fewer than 800,000 distinct CDR3 sequences, less than 9% of them singletons. This same sample was also taken into another study, of yellow fever vaccine responses in identical twins.

The sequencing input was PBMCs. These receptors were taken from a woman under 30 in good health.

This clonotype was detected many times. The chain uses TRBV20-1 and TRBJ2-1; 7 nucleotides line up with TRBD2. The V gene's germline CDR1 is DFQATT and CDR2 SNEGSKA (reference sequence). This CDR3 has 15 residues. After removal of 6 bases from V and 0 bases from J, the junction contained 8 bases not matched to a gene. CDR3 in DNA: TGCAGTGCAATTAGCGGGCATAGCTCCTACAATGAGCAGTTCTTC. Protein sequence: CSAISGHSSYNEQFF.

This clonotype was found a few times. The gene calls are TRBV20-1 and TRBJ1-2; TRBD1 matches at 7 bases. CDR1 is DFQATT, CDR2 SNEGSKA, per germline (reference sequence). The junction had 8 bases not matched to a gene; V was cut back by 3 bases and J by 7 bases. There are 13 residues in the CDR3. The CDR3 nucleotides read TGCAGTGCTAGCGCCAGGGGGAGGTTTGGCTACACCTTC. Translating it yields CSASARGRFGYTF.

In this sample, this clonotype turned up many times. V usage is TRBV4-2 and J usage is TRBJ1-2; 8 nucleotides agree with TRBD1. Germline trimming cut 0 bases from V and 4 bases from J; bases unmatched to any gene: 13. Germline CDR1 LGHNA, CDR2 YNFKEQ. This CDR3 has 18 residues. The chain's CDR3 is CASSQEILRPTGGYGYTF. The CDR3, as DNA: TGTGCCAGCAGCCAAGAAATTCTTCGCCCAACAGGGGGCTATGGCTACACCTTC.

This clonotype was observed a few times. The rearrangement uses TRBV10-1 and TRBJ2-2, with 11 positions matching TRBD2. The CDR3 has 18 amino acids. V was clipped by 2 bases and J by 1 base; unmatched bases: 6. Germline V CDR1 and CDR2: WNHNN, SYGVQD (reference sequence). The CDR3 bases are TGCGCCAGCAGTGAGGCGACCGGGACTAGCGGGAACACCGGGGAGCTGTTTTTT. It codes for CASSEATGTSGNTGELFF.

A few counts support this clonotype. The chain joins TRBV7-6 to TRBJ2-1, with 9 bases fitting TRBD1. Trimming removed 5 bases from V and 6 bases from J; junction bases left unmatched: 5. Germline V lookup: CDR1 SGHVS, CDR2 FNYEAQ. CDR3 length: 14 residues. The DNA for the CDR3 is TGTGCCAGCAGCAGACAGACAGGGGGCAATGAGCAGTTCTTC. It codes for CASSRQTGGNEQFF. Full variable domain (rest looked up from reference TRBV7-6 and TRBJ2-1): GAGVSQSPRYKVTKRGQDVALRCDPISGHVSLYWYRQALGQGPEFLTYFNYEAQQDKSGLPNDRFSAERPEGSISTLTIQRTEQRDSAMYRCASSRQTGGNEQFFGPGTRLTVL.

This chain joins TRBV6-1 and TRBJ1-1; TRBD1 might be the D (6 bases). CDR1 and CDR2 (germline): MNHNS, SASEGT. The CDR3 runs 16 residues. Trimming shortened V by 10 bases and J by 0 bases, and 21 bases separated the two germline ends. The CDR3 DNA is TGTGCCACCAGAAAGGGGGACAATGGAGTGAACACTGAAGCTTTCTTT. Translating gives CATRKGDNGVNTEAFF.

This clonotype was seen ten or more times. This rearrangement joins TRBV7-9 to TRBJ1-4; possibly TRBD1 for D (6 bases). The CDR3 has 15 amino acids. V lost 2 bases, J lost 5 bases, and 12 bases lay in between. Looked up from germline, CDR1 is SEHNR and CDR2 is FQNEAQ (reference sequence). The CDR3 protein is CASSLNGQQNEKLFF. Here the CDR3 DNA reads TGTGCCAGCAGCTTAAACGGACAGCAAAATGAAAAACTGTTTTTT.

This chain uses TRBV24-1 with TRBJ2-3; 8 bases line up with TRBD2. CDR1 is KGHDR, CDR2 SFDVKD, per germline. This CDR3 comprises 14 residues. The junction had 4 bases not matched to a gene; V was cut back by 6 bases and J by 3 bases. The CDR3: CATSPAGVTDTQYF. As DNA, the CDR3 is TGTGCCACCAGTCCAGCGGGAGTGACAGATACGCAGTATTTT.

This rearrangement joins TRBV7-8 to TRBJ2-5; 7 bases are a match to TRBD1. Germline V gene sequence: CDR1 SGHVS, CDR2 FQNEAQ. V lost 4 bases, J lost 2 bases, and 7 bases stayed unmatched. The CDR3 is 15 amino acids. The CDR3 DNA reads TGTGCCAGCAGCTCCGACAGGGTAGGACAAGAGACCCAGTACTTC. Protein: CASSSDRVGQETQYF. The full variable domain, in which reference TRBV7-8 and TRBJ2-5 provide the parts outside the CDR3, is GAGVSQSPRYKVAKRGQDVALRCDPISGHVSLFWYQQALGQGPEFLTYFQNEAQLDKSGLPSDRFFAERPEGSVSTLKIQRTQQEDSAVYLCASSSDRVGQETQYFGPGTRLLVL.

This clonotype was seen ten or more times. The rearrangement uses TRBV3-1 and TRBJ2-5, with D possibly matching TRBD1 (6 bases). The germline V gene encodes CDR1 LGHDT and CDR2 YNNKEL (reference sequence). Between the trimmed V and J ends, which lost 2 bases and 10 bases, there was a span of 11 bases. CDR3 size: 12 residues. CDR3 nucleotide sequence: TGTGCCAGCAGCCAACCTCAGGGGTTCCAGTACTTC. As protein: CASSQPQGFQYF.

This clonotype was detected only a few times. The chain is built from TRBV5-1 and TRBJ2-5; 9 bases are a match to TRBD1. Losses at the gene ends were 4 bases for V and 4 bases for J; bases not matched to a gene: 2. The length of the CDR3 is 13 residues. CDR1 SGHRS and CDR2 YFSETQ come from the germline V gene. Here the CDR3 reads CASSGDRAETQYF. The CDR3 nucleotides are TGCGCCAGCAGCGGGGACAGGGCAGAGACCCAGTACTTC.

This clonotype has ten or more counts. The chain joins TRBV20-1 to TRBJ2-7, with 8 bases lining up with TRBD1. The CDR3 covers 13 residues. Germline CDR1 reads DFQATT; CDR2 reads SNEGSKA (reference sequence). The V segment lost 5 bases and the J segment 4 bases; nucleotides outside the gene matches: 7. Here the CDR3 reads CSAWGQAGYEQYV. The CDR3 DNA follows: TGCAGTGCTTGGGGACAGGCGGGGTACGAGCAGTACGTC.

The rearrangement uses TRBV19 and TRBJ2-7; D may correspond to TRBD1 or TRBD2 (7 bases each). Germline CDR1 is LNHDA and CDR2 is SQIVND (reference sequence). This CDR3 spans 16 amino acids. V shed 6 bases and J shed 5 bases, with 23 bases lying between them. The CDR3 is CASSFSPVAGGDEQYF. The CDR3 nucleotides read TGTGCCAGTAGCTTCTCCCCAGTCGCAGGGGGGGACGAGCAGTACTTC.

In its sample, this clonotype was seen many times. The chain carries TRBV2 and TRBJ2-3; 10 bases fit TRBD2. The CDR3 runs 16 residues. The germline gives CDR1 SNHLY, CDR2 FYNNEI. With 2 bases clipped from V and 7 bases from J, the junction kept 9 bases outside the gene matches. The DNA of the CDR3 is TGTGCCAGCAGTGAATCGCCTAGCGGGGGCCTTAATACGCAGTATTTT. Residues: CASSESPSGGLNTQYF.

This clonotype was seen a handful of times. This chain connects TRBV29-1 to TRBJ2-3; the D is unclear. Germline CDR1 SQVTM, CDR2 ANQGSEA. Trimming took 3 bases from V and 4 from J, leaving 14 bases between them. This CDR3 contains 14 residues. The CDR3 loop is CSVDGWLAADTQYF. The CDR3 DNA is TGCAGCGTTGACGGGTGGCTTGCGGCAGATACGCAGTATTTT.

The chain carries TRBV27 and TRBJ2-3, with D possibly matching TRBD2 (6 bases). This CDR3 region has 16 residues. CDR1 and CDR2 (germline): MNHEY, SMNVEV (reference sequence). Trimming removed 4 bases at V and 0 bases at J, with 14 bases between. The CDR3, as DNA: TGTGCCAGCAGTTGGACCGGGACTCCCAGCACAGATACGCAGTATTTT. The encoded protein is CASSWTGTPSTDTQYF.

This clonotype has at least ten counts. The chain carries TRBV5-1 and TRBJ2-7, with D unresolved. This CDR3 is 14 amino acids long. Trimming left V 0 bases short and J 0 bases short, with 7 bases between. From germline, CDR1 is SGHRS and CDR2 YFSETQ. In DNA, the CDR3 is TGCGCCAGCAGCTTGGATGGGCTCTCCTACGAGCAGTACTTC. Its protein is CASSLDGLSYEQYF.

At least ten counts were recorded for this clonotype. This chain links TRBV2 with TRBJ1-4; the match to TRBD1 covers 8 bases. V shed 8 bases, J shed 6 bases, and the junction held 2 bases outside the gene matches. CDR1 is SNHLY and CDR2 is FYNNEI in the germline V gene. The CDR3 loop spans 12 amino acids. The CDR3 spells CASEDRDEKLFF. The CDR3 nucleotides are TGTGCCAGCGAGGACAGGGATGAAAAACTGTTTTTT.

The chain couples TRBV11-2 to TRBJ2-1; TRBD2 aligns across 9 bases. The CDR3 covers 15 residues. The V and J ends lost 5 bases and 5 bases, in that order; junction bases with no gene match: 7. Germline V gene sequence: CDR1 SGHAT, CDR2 FQNNGV. CDR3 residues: CASSPIAGANNEQFF. In DNA form, the CDR3 reads TGTGCCAGCAGCCCGATAGCGGGAGCCAACAATGAGCAGTTCTTC.

This sequence joins TRBV5-6 and TRBJ2-3; tentatively, D is TRBD2 (6 bases). V lost 5 bases, J lost 6 bases, and 10 bases lay in between. This CDR3 comprises 12 residues. Per germline, CDR1 SGHDT and CDR2 YYEEEE. In DNA form, the CDR3 reads TGTGCCAGCAGACGAGGAGGGGATACGCAGTATTTT. It codes for CASRRGGDTQYF.

This clonotype was seen many times. The chain has TRBV25-1 and TRBJ2-5; D perhaps matches TRBD1 (6 bases). CDR1 and CDR2 (germline): MGHDK, SYGVNS. This CDR3 has 17 residues. The V gene lost 4 bases and the J gene lost 2 bases, with 20 bases spanning the gap. CDR3 coding DNA: TGTGCCAGCAGTGCCCCAGGGGCGGGTCTTCTTCAAGAGACCCAGTACTTC. As protein: CASSAPGAGLLQETQYF.